These 7 T cell receptor beta chains were all obtained from the same sample, sequenced in a study of radiotherapy plus CTLA-4 blockade in lung cancer. Assay used: immunoSEQ multiplex PCR; TCRdb lists only in-frame clones, some missing. In the table there are 81,000 or so clones, about 87% of which are singletons. Sequenced here: peripheral blood, sampled from a patient treated with radiotherapy plus ipilimumab. These receptors originate from a human donor with non-small cell lung cancer who had stable disease on radiotherapy plus ipilimumab.

This clone has a single count. The CDR3 bases are TGTGCCAGCAGCCTCGCTACACCTCGGGGCGAAGCTTTCTTT. Translation: CASSLATPRGEAFF. V and J are TRBV6-5 and TRBJ1-1, with D possibly matching TRBD1 (5 bases). The CDR3 length is 14 residues. The germline V gene encodes CDR1 MNHEY and CDR2 SVGAGI. Trimming took off 6 bases at V and 8 bases at J, with 19 bases between the two ends.

V is TRBV11-1 and J is TRBJ2-7, with TRBD1 matching 8 bases. V trimming: 0 bases; J trimming: 0 bases; junction bases outside the gene matches: 4. CDR3 length: 16 amino acids. Germline CDR1 SGHAT, CDR2 FQDESV (reference sequence). The DNA for the CDR3 is TGTGCCAGCAGCTTAGCACGGACAGGGTCCTCCTACGAGCAGTACTTC. Translating gives CASSLARTGSSYEQYF.

The CDR3 nucleotides are TGTGCCAGCAGCCAGACGGGGGACGAGCAGTACTTC. Amino acid sequence: CASSQTGDEQYF. The V gene is TRBV2, the J gene TRBJ2-7; the D gene is possibly TRBD2 (6 bases). The V gene's germline CDR1 is SNHLY and CDR2 FYNNEI. V lost 6 bases and J 5 bases, leaving 11 bases between the germline ends. The CDR3 loop spans 12 amino acids.

V is TRBV9 and J is TRBJ2-3; the D gene is possibly TRBD2 (6 bases). The CDR3 has 13 residues. V was pared by 7 bases and J by 2 bases, with 11 bases between. The germline gives CDR1 SGDLS, CDR2 YYNGEE. The CDR3: CASRDSYTDTQYF. Written as DNA, the CDR3 is TGTGCCAGCCGGGACTCGTACACAGATACGCAGTATTTT.

V and J are TRBV19 and TRBJ2-5; 8 bases fit TRBD1. Germline V lookup: CDR1 LNHDA, CDR2 SQIVND (reference sequence). This CDR3 comprises 14 residues. V shed 7 bases and J 4 bases; nucleotides not matched to a gene: 8. Here the CDR3 reads CASTRTGGTETQYF. The CDR3 nucleotides are TGTGCCAGTACACGAACAGGGGGGACAGAGACCCAGTACTTC.

This sequence joins TRBV9 and TRBJ2-1, with 13 bases fitting TRBD2. The junction had 5 bases not matched to a gene; V was cut back by 3 bases and J by 8 bases. The CDR3 is 15 residues long. CDR1 and CDR2 from the germline V gene are SGDLS and YYNGEE. CDR3 amino acids: CASSAPGLAGDEQFF. Written as DNA, the CDR3 is TGTGCCAGCAGCGCGCCCGGACTAGCGGGGGATGAGCAGTTCTTC.

V and J are TRBV7-9 and TRBJ1-2, with 9 bases identical to TRBD1. This CDR3 region has 15 residues. Germline CDR1 SEHNR, CDR2 FQNEAQ (reference sequence). V lost 5 bases and J lost 6; bases outside the gene matches: 10. The CDR3 protein is CASSPQFRDRDGYTF. In nucleotides, the CDR3 is TGTGCCAGCAGCCCCCAATTTAGGGACAGGGATGGCTACACCTTC.